This T cell receptor beta chain is drawn from a study of T cells in Graves' hyperthyroidism and ophthalmopathy. Ten or more counts support this clonotype. PBMCs were obtained from approximately 10 ml fresh peripheral blood. TCR beta CDR3 regions were amplified from RNA transcripts. The HTBI set primed first-round TCR CDR3 RT-PCR. A single record per CDR3 protein comes from TCRdb applying MiXCR to the multiplex PCR reads. This sample has a few hundred thousand distinct CDR3 sequences; about 15% occur once, and the top ten carry around 7.3%. The V gene's germline CDR1 is LGHDT and CDR2 YNNKEL (reference sequence). There are 16 residues in the CDR3. Trimming cost V 0 bases and J 8 bases, with 17 bases left between them.

Sequencing used blood. The origin of this receptor is a young woman with Graves' hyperthyroidism. This chain uses TRBV3-1 with TRBJ2-1; D might be TRBD1 or TRBD2, each matching 5 bases. CDR3 nucleotide sequence: TGTGCCAGCAGCCAAGATTCTTTAGTGATGGGGGATGAGCAGTTCTTC. Translating it yields CASSQDSLVMGDEQFF.